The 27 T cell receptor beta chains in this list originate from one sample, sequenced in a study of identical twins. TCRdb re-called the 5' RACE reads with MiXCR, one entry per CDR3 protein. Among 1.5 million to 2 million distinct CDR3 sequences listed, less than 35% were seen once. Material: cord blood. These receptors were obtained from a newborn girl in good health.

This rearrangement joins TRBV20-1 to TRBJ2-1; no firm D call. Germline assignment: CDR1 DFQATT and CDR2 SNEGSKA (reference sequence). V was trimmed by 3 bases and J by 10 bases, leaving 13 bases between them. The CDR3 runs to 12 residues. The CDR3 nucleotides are TGCAGTGCTAGTAGTCCGAGGAGAGAGCAGTTCTTC. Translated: CSASSPRREQFF.

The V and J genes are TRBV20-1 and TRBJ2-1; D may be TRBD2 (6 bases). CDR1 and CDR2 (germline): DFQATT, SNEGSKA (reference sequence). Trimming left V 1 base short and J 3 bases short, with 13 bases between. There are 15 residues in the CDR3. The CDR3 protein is CSARALGGNYNEQFF. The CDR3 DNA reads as TGCAGTGCTAGAGCCCTCGGCGGGAACTACAATGAGCAGTTCTTC.

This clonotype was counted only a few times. CDR3 sequence: CASVESLPGSQYF. The DNA for the CDR3 is TGTGCCAGCGTGGAGTCACTCCCTGGATCGCAGTATTTT. The chain carries TRBV2 and TRBJ2-3, with D hard to call. Germline V gene data show CDR1 as SNHLY and CDR2 as FYNNEI. This CDR3 contains 13 residues. V was trimmed by 8 bases and J by 10 bases, leaving 19 bases between them. Combining the CDR3 with reference TRBV2 and TRBJ2-3 gives the whole variable domain EPEVTQTPSHQVTQMGQEVILRCVPISNHLYFYWYRQILGQKVEFLVSFYNNEISEKSEIFDDQFSVERPDGSNFTLKIRSTKLEDSAMYFCASVESLPGSQYFGPGTRLTVL.

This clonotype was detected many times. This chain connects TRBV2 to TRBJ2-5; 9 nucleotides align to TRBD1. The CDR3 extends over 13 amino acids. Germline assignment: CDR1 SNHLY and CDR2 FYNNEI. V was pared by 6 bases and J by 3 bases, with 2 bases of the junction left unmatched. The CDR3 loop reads CASRGQGKETQYF. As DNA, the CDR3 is TGTGCCAGCAGGGGACAGGGTAAAGAGACCCAGTACTTC.

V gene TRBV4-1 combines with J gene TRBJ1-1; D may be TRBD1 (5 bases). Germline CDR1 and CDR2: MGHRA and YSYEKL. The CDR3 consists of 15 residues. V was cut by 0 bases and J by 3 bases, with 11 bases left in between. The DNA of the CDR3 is TGCGCCAGCAGCCAAGAGATTACGGGGCACACTGAAGCTTTCTTT. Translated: CASSQEITGHTEAFF.

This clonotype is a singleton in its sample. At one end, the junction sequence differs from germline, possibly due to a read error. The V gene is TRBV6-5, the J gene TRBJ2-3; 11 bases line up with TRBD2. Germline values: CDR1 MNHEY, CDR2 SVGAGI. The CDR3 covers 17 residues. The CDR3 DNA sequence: TGTGCCAGCAGTTACTCTGCCCTAGCGGGAGGCACAGATACGCGGTATTTT. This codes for CASSYSALAGGTDTRYF.

The CDR3 DNA sequence: TGTGCCAGTAGTATAACGGCTAGCGGGGGCGAGCAGTACTTC. Encoded protein: CASSITASGGEQYF. The chain employs TRBV19 and TRBJ2-7, with 10 bases that match TRBD2. The V gene end was trimmed by 2 bases and the J gene end by 6 bases; junction bases not matched to a gene: 4. Germline CDR1 reads LNHDA; CDR2 reads SQIVND (reference sequence). The CDR3 has 14 amino acids.

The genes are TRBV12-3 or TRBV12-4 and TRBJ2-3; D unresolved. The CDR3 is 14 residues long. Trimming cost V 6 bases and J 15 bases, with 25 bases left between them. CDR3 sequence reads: CASSIPRRTDVEYF. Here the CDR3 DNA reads TGTGCCAGCAGCATACCGAGGAGAACAGATGTGGAATATTTT.

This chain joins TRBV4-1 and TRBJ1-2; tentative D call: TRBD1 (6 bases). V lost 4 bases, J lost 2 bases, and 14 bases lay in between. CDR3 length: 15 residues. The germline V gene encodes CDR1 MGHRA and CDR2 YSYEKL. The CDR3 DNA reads TGCGCCAGCAGCCTTAGCACAGGGTTCAACTATGGCTACACCTTC. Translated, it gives CASSLSTGFNYGYTF.

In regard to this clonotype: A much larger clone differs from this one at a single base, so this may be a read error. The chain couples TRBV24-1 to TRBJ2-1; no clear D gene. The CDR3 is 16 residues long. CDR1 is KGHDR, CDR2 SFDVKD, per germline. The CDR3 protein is CATSEYGFFSYNGQFF. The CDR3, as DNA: TGTGCCACCAGTGAGTATGGGTTTTTCTCCTACAATGGGCAGTTCTTC.

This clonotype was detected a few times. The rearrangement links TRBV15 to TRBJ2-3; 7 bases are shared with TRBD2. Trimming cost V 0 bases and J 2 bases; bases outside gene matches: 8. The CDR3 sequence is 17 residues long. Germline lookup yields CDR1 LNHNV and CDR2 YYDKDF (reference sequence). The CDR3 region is CATSRDPSSGNTDTQYF. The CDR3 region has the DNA TGTGCCACCAGCAGAGATCCCTCCAGCGGGAACACAGATACGCAGTATTTT. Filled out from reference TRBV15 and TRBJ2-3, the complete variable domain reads DAMVIQNPRYQVTQFGKPVTLSCSQTLNHNVMYWYQQKSSQAPKLLFHYYDKDFNNEADTPDNFQSRRPNTSFCFLDIRSPGLGDTAMYLCATSRDPSSGNTDTQYFGPGTRLTVL.

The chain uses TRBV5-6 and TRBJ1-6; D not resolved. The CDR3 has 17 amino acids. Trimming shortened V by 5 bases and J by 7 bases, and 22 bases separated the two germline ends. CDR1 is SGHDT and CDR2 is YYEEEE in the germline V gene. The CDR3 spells CASSLGIRRSGNSPLHF. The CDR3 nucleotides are TGTGCCAGCAGTCTGGGCATCCGGCGCTCTGGGAATTCACCCCTCCACTTT.

The CDR3 loop reads CSARDLGWGNQPQHF. For the CDR3, the DNA is TGCAGTGCTAGAGATCTGGGCTGGGGTAATCAGCCCCAGCATTTT. This chain uses TRBV20-1 with TRBJ1-5; D ambiguous. V was shortened by 0 bases and J by 4 bases, with 13 bases between the two germline ends. Germline V gene lookup returns CDR1 DFQATT and CDR2 SNEGSKA (reference sequence). The CDR3 is 15 amino acids.

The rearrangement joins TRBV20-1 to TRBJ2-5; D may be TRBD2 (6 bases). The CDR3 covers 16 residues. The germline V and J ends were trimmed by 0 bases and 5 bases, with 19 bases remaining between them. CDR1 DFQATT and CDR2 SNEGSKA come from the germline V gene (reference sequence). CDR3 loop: CSARDVGKPGSETQYF. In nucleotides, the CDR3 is TGCAGTGCTAGAGATGTAGGCAAGCCCGGGAGTGAGACCCAGTACTTC.

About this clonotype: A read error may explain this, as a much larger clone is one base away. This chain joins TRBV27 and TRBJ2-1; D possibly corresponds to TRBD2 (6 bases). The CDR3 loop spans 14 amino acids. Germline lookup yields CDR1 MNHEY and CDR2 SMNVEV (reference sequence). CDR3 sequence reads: CASSFPGGYNEQCF. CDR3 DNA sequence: TGTGCCAGCAGTTTTCCTGGAGGGTACAATGAGCAGTGCTTC.

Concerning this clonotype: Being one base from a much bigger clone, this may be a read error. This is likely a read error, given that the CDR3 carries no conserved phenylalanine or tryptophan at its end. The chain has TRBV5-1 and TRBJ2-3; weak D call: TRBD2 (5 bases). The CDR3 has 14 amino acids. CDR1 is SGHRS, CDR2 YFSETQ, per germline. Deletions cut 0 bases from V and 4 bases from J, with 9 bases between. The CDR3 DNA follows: TGCGCCAGCAGCTTGGGAGACTATTCAGATACGCAGTATTAT. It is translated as CASSLGDYSDTQYY.

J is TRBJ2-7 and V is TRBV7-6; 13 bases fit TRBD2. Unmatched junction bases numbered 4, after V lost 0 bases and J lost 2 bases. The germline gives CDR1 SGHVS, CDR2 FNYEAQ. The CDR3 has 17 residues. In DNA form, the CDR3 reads TGTGCCAGCAGCTTAGCCACTACTAGCGGGAGGGCCTACGAGCAGTACTTC. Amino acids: CASSLATTSGRAYEQYF. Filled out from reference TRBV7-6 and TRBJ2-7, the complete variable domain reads GAGVSQSPRYKVTKRGQDVALRCDPISGHVSLYWYRQALGQGPEFLTYFNYEAQQDKSGLPNDRFSAERPEGSISTLTIQRTEQRDSAMYRCASSLATTSGRAYEQYFGPGTRLTVT.

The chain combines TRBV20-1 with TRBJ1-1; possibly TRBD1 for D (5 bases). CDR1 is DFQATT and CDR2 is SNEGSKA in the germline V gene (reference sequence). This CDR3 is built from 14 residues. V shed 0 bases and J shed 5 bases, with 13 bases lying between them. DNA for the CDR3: TGCAGTGCTAGAGATAGGGGAATCGAAACTGAAGCTTTCTTT. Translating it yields CSARDRGIETEAFF.

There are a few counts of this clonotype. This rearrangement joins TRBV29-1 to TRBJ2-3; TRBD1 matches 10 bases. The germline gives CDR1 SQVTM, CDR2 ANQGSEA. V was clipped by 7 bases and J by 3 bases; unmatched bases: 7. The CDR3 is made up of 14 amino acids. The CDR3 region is CSASWGQGTDTQYF. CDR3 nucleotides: TGCAGCGCCTCCTGGGGACAGGGGACAGATACGCAGTATTTT.

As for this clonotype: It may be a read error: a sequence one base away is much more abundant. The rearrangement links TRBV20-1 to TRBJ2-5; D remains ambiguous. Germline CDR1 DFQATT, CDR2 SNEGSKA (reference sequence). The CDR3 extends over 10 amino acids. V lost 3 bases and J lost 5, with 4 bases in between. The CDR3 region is CSARTETQYF. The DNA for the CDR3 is TGCAGTGCTAGGACGGAGACCCAGTACTTC.

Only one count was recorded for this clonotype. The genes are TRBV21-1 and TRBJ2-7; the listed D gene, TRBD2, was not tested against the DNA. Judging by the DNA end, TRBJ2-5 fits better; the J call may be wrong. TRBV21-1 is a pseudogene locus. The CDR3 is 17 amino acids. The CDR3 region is CAGSKDRLAGEEETQYF. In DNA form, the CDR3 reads TGTGCCGGCAGCAAAGACAGACTAGCGGGAGAGGAGGAGACCCAGTACTTC.

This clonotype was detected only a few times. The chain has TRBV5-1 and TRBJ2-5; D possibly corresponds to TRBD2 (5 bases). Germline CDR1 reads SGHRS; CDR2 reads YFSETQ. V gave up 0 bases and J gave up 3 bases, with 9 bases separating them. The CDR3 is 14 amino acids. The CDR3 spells CASSLGTFKETQYF. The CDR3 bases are TGCGCCAGCAGCTTGGGGACTTTCAAAGAGACCCAGTACTTC.

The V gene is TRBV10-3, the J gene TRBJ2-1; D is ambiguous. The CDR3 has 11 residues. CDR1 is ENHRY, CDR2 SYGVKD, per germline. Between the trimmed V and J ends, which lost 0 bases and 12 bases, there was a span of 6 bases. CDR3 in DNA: TGTGCCATCAGTGAGTCCGATGGGCAGTTCTTC. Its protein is CAISESDGQFF.

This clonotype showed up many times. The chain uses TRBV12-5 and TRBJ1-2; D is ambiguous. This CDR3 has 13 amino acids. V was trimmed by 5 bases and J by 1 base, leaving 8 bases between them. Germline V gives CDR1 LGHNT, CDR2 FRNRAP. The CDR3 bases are TGTGCTAGTGGTCCGGGCGTTAACTATGGCTACACCTTC. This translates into CASGPGVNYGYTF.

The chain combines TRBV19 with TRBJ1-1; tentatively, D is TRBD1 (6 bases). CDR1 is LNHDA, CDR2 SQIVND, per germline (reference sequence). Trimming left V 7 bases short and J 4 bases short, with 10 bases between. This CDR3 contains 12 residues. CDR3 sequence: CASINRATEAFF. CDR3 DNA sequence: TGTGCCAGTATCAACAGGGCCACTGAAGCTTTCTTT.

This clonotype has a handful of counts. The DNA for the CDR3 is TGCGCCAGCAGCCAAGTCACCGGGACTAGCATCTACGAGCAGTACTTC. This translates into CASSQVTGTSIYEQYF. The rearrangement uses TRBV4-1 and TRBJ2-7; 9 nucleotides agree with TRBD2. CDR3 size: 16 residues. The germline CDR1 and CDR2 sequences are MGHRA and YSYEKL. V lost 1 base to trimming and J lost 3 bases; unmatched junction nucleotides: 7.

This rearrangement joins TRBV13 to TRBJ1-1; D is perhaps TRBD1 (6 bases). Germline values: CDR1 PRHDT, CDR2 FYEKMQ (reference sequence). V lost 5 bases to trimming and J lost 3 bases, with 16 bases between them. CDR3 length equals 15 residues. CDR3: CASSQLGGGDTEAFF. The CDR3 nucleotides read TGTGCCAGCAGCCAATTAGGGGGGGGGGACACTGAAGCTTTCTTT.